The entry below gives a single T cell receptor (beta chain) sequence along with its context. The target antigen is unknown. In germline, CDR1 is KGHSH, CDR2 LQKENI. Trimming left V 3 bases short and J 4 bases short, with 18 bases between. The length of the CDR3 is 16 residues. The data derive from a study of T cell responses to AZD1222 COVID-19 vaccine. General study results and limits: Repertoires were collected only later (after the peak T cell response had occurred). Donors were mostly white British, more females; clonal diversity possibly underestimated. Only a handful of individuals given AZD1222 were seropositive at baseline.

Pooling covered second doses at about 4 or about 12 weeks. The method was immunoSEQ multiplex PCR; TCRdb's version includes in-frame clones alone and lacks a portion of them. Altogether 150,000 or so clones are present, roughly 94% being singletons, with the ten largest covering 1.1%. Specimen: peripheral blood, collected 28 days after the second AZD1222 dose. This chain joins TRBV18 and TRBJ2-5; maybe TRBD2 (5 bases). This TCR was sampled from an adult who received the AZD1222 COVID-19 vaccine. The CDR3 region is CASSPLRLAASETQYF. In DNA, the CDR3 is TGTGCCAGCTCACCCCTGCGGCTAGCTGCTTCAGAGACCCAGTACTTC.